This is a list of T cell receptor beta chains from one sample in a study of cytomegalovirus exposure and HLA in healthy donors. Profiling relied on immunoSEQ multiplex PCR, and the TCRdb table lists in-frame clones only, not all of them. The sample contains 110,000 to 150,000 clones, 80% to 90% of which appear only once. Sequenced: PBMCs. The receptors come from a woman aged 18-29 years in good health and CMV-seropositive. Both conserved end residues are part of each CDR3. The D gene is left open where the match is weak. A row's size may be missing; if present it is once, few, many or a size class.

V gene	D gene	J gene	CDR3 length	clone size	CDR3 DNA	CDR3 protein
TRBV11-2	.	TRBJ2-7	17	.	TGTGCCAGCAGCTTACCGGTGGCAGGGGAAACTGCCTACGAGCAGTACTTC	CASSLPVAGETAYEQYF
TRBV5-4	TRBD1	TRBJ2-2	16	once	TGTGCCAGCAGCCCCGGACAGGGCGCGAACACCGGGGAGCTGTTTTTT	CASSPGQGANTGELFF
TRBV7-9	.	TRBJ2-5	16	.	TGTGCCAGCAGCTTACTTAGCGCCGGAATTGAGGAGACCCAGTACTTC	CASSLLSAGIEETQYF
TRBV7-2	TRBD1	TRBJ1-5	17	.	TGTGCCAGCAGCCCTGGGGGGGGACAGGGGAATAGTCAGCCCCAGCATTTT	CASSPGGGQGNSQPQHF
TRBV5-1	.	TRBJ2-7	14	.	TGCGCCAGCAGCTTGGAGACAGGAAGAGGCGAGCAGTACTTC	CASSLETGRGEQYF
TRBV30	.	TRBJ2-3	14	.	TGTGCCTGGAGTGCAGGGGGGACGACAGATACGCAGTATTTT	CAWSAGGTTDTQYF
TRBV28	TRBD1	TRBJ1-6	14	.	TGTGCCAGCAGCGGACAGGCCTATAATTCACCCCTCCACTTT	CASSGQAYNSPLHF
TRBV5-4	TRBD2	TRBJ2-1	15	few	TGTGCCAGCAGCTTGACTAGCGGAATTGCCGGCGAGCAGTTCTTC	CASSLTSGIAGEQFF
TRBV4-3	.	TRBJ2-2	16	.	TGCGCCAGCAGCCAGCTTAGGACAGCGGACACCGGGGAGCTGTTTTTT	CASSQLRTADTGELFF
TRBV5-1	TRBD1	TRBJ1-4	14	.	TGCGCCAGCAGCTTGGCGGGACAGGGAGGAAAACTGTTTTTT	CASSLAGQGGKLFF
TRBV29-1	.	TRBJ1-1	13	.	TGCAGCGTTGAGACAGCTCAAGGGGCTGAAGCTTTCTTT	CSVETAQGAEAFF
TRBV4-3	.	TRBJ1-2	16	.	TGCGCCAGCAGCCAAGATCTTGGAACAGGCGACTATGGCTACACCTTC	CASSQDLGTGDYGYTF
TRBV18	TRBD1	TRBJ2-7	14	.	TGTGCCAGCTCATCAGGACAGGAGACAGGGGAGCAGTACTTC	CASSSGQETGEQYF
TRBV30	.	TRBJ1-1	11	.	TGTGCCTGGAGTCCGGGTCCTGAAGCTTTCTTT	CAWSPGPEAFF
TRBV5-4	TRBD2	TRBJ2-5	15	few	TGTGCCAGCAGCTCTAGCGGGGGGAGGAGAGAGACCCAGTACTTC	CASSSSGGRRETQYF
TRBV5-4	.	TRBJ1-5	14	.	TGTGCCAGCAGCTTGGATCCTACGAATCAGCCCCAGCATTTT	CASSLDPTNQPQHF
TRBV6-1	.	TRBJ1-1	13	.	TGTGCCAGCAGTGCGGGGATGAACACTGAAGCTTTCTTT	CASSAGMNTEAFF
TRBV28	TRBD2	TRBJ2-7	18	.	TGTGCCAGCACCGCTCGGGGTATTAAGCGGGGGATGTCCTACGAGCAGTACTTC	CASTARGIKRGMSYEQYF
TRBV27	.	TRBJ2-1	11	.	TGTGCCAGCGTCAAAGGGGGTGAGCAGTTCTTC	CASVKGGEQFF
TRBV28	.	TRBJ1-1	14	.	TGTGCCAGCAGTTTAGTGGGGGGAGGAACTGAAGCTTTCTTT	CASSLVGGGTEAFF
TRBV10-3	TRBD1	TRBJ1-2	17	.	TGTGCCATCATGGGTACCTCAGCGGGACAGGAACTCTATGGCTACACCTTC	CAIMGTSAGQELYGYTF
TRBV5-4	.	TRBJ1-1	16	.	TGTGCCAGCAGCGGTGGGAGGGCAGGGCGGAACACTGAAGCTTTCTTT	CASSGGRAGRNTEAFF
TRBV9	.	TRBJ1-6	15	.	TGTGCCAGCAGCGCGACGAAGTGGACAAGCTCACCCCTCCACTTT	CASSATKWTSSPLHF
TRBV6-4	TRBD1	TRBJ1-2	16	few	TGTGCCAGCAGTGAGACGACCGGGACAGGTTTCTATGGCTACACCTTC	CASSETTGTGFYGYTF
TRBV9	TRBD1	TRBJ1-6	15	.	TGTGCCAGCAGCGTAGAAGGGACAGGGCAGTCACCCCTCCACTTT	CASSVEGTGQSPLHF
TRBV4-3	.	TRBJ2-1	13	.	TGCGCCAGCAGCCAAGATAGATGGTATGAGCAGTTCTTC	CASSQDRWYEQFF
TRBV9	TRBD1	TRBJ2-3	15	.	TGTGCCAGCAGCGCCCGGGACAGGGTATCAGATACGCAGTATTTT	CASSARDRVSDTQYF
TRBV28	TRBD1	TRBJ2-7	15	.	TGTGCCAGCAGCCGCTATAGGGACAGATCCTACGAGCAGTACTTC	CASSRYRDRSYEQYF
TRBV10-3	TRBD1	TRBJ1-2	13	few	TGTGCCATCACTCCCACAGGGGCGCGGGGCTACACCTTC	CAITPTGARGYTF
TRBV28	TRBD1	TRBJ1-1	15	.	TGTGCCAGCAGTTTCCCCGGACAGGGGGGCGCTGAAGCTTTCTTT	CASSFPGQGGAEAFF
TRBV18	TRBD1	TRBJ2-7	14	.	TGTGCCAGCTCACCACTGAGACAGGGCTACGAGCAGTACTTC	CASSPLRQGYEQYF
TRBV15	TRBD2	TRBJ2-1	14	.	TGTGCCACCAGGGGGACTAGCGGTTACAATGAGCAGTTCTTC	CATRGTSGYNEQFF
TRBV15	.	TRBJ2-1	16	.	TGTGCCACCAGCCCTGGAAGGGGGAGCTCCTACAATGAGCAGTTCTTC	CATSPGRGSSYNEQFF
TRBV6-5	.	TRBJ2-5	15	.	TGTGCCAGCAGTTTCACATCCGGGTTCCCTGAGACCCAGTACTTC	CASSFTSGFPETQYF